Given below is one T cell receptor beta chain in context. Generated by immunoSEQ multiplex PCR, the TCRdb table keeps only in-frame clones and is missing some. The sample has 150,000 to 200,000 clones, roughly 89% seen once. The record originates from a study of blood T cell repertoires in COVID-19. Trimming took off 6 bases at V and 5 bases at J, with 25 bases between the two ends. The CDR3 runs to 17 residues. CDR1 is SNHLY and CDR2 is FYNNEI in the germline V gene. This receptor was taken from a woman in her 70s with COVID-19, enrolled during active disease. The sequenced sample consisted of peripheral blood. The V call is TRBV2, the J call TRBJ1-1, with D tentatively TRBD1 (5 bases). CDR3 sequence (DNA): TGTGCCAGCAGGAGCCCCCGAGAGGGAGGGGAGCGGACTGAAGCTTTCTTT. Translating it yields CASRSPREGGERTEAFF.